This T cell receptor beta chain was identified in a study of graft-versus-host responses after intestinal transplantation. This clone came up once. Its antigen is still unknown. TCRdb keeps only in-frame clones here, not all; method: immunoSEQ multiplex PCR. The sample consists of about 73,000 clones, around 89% of them appearing once. Trimming pared 1 base from V and 11 bases from J, leaving 14 bases between. The germline V gene encodes CDR1 SGHVS and CDR2 FNYEAQ. There are 13 residues in the CDR3. The input for sequencing was unstimulated CD8+ T cells sorted from spleen or lymph node cells, taken before transplant. This chain joins TRBV7-6 and TRBJ1-1; a possible D gene is TRBD1 (6 bases). The receptor was isolated from a human donor who was the organ donor for an intestinal transplant. The CDR3 loop is CASSLGTTGAAFF. The CDR3 nucleotides read TGTGCCAGCAGCTTAGGGACGACAGGTGCGGCTTTCTTT.